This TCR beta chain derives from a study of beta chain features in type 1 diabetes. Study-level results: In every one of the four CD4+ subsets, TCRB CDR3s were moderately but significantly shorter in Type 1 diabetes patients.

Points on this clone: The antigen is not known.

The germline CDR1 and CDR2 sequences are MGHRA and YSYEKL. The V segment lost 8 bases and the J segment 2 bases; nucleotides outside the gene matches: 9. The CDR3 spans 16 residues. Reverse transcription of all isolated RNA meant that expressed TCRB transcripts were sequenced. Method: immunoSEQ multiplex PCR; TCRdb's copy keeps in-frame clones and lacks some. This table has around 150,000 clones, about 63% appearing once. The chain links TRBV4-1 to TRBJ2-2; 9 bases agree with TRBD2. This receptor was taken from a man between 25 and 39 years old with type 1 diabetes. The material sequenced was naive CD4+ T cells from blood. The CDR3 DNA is TGCGCCAGCTTTCCGGGACTAGCAGACAACACCGGGGAGCTGTTTTTT. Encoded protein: CASFPGLADNTGELFF.